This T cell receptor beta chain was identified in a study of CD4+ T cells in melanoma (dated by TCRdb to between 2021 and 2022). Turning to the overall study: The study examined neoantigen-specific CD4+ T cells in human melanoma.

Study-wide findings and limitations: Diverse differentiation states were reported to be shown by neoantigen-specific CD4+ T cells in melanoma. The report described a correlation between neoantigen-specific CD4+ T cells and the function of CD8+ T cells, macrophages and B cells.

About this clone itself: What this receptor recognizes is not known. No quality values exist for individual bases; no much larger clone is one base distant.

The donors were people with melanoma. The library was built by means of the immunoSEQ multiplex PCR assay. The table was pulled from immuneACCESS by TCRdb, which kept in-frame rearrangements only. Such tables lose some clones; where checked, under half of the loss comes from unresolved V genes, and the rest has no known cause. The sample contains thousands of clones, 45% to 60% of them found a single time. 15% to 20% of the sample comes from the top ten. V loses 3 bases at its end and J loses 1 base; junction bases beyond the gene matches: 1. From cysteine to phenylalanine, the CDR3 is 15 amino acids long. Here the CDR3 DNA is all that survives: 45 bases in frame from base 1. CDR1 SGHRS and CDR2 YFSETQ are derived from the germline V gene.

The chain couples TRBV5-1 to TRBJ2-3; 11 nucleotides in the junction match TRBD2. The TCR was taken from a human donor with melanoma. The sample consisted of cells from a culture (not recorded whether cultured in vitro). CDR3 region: CASSYSGGGTDTQYF. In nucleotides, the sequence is TGCGCCAGCAGCTATAGCGGGGGGGGCACAGATACGCAGTATTTT.